This record covers a single T cell receptor beta chain. This entry comes from a study of cytomegalovirus exposure and HLA in healthy donors. 13 Jbeta primers and 60 Vbeta primers were used for the PCR. Original analysis: Unique TCR beta chains totaled some 80 million in a later count, with about 11 million of them shared. TCRdb keeps only in-frame clones here, not all; method: immunoSEQ multiplex PCR. V, J and clone size are those of that table, while D and trimming were read from the DNA. The data contain about 120,000 clones, around four fifths of them seen just once; the ten biggest clones take up roughly 20%. Germline CDR1 and CDR2: SGDLS and YYNGEE. The CDR3 extends over 13 amino acids. V was shortened by 0 bases and J by 8 bases, with 9 bases between the two germline ends.

The chain is built from TRBV9 and TRBJ2-1, with D maybe TRBD1 (5 bases). The origin of this receptor is a man between 18 and 29 years old in good health and CMV-seropositive. Sequenced material: PBMCs. The CDR3 region is CASSVDGRDEQFF. The CDR3, as DNA: TGTGCCAGCAGCGTAGATGGCAGGGATGAGCAGTTCTTC.